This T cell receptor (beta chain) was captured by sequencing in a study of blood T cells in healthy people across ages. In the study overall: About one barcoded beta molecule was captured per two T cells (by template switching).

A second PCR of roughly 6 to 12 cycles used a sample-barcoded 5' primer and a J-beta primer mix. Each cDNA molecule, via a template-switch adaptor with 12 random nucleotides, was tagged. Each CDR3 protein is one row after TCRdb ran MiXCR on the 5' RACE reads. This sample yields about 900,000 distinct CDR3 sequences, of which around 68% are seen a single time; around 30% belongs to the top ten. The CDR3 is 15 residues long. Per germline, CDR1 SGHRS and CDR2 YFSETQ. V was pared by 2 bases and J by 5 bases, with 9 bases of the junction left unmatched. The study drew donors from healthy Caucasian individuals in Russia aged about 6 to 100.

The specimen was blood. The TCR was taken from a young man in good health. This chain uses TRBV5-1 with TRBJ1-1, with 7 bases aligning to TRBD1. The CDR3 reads CASSFDRDLSTEAFF. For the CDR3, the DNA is TGCGCCAGCAGCTTCGACAGGGATCTGAGTACTGAAGCTTTCTTT.